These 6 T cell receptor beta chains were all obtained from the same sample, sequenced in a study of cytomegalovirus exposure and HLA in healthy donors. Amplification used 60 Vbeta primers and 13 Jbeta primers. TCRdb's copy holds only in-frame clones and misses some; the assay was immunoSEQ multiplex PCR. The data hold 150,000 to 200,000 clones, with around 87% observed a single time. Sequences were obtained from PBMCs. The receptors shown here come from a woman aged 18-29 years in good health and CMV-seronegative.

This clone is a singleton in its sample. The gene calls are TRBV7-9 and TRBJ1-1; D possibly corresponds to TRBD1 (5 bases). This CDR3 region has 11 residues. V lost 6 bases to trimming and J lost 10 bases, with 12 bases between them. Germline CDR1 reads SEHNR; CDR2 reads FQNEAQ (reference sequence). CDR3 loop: CASSARVVAFF. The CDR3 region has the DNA TGTGCCAGCAGTGCCAGGGTGGTAGCTTTCTTT.

The CDR3 sequence is CAGDSGTEDTQYF. CDR3 sequence (DNA): TGTGCCGGAGATAGCGGGACGGAAGATACGCAGTATTTT. The rearrangement uses TRBV6-5 and TRBJ2-3; 8 bases fit TRBD2. There are 13 residues in the CDR3. The germline gives CDR1 MNHEY, CDR2 SVGAGI. V was clipped by 11 bases and J by 5 bases; unmatched bases: 9.

Here the CDR3 reads CAWSEQGFYGYTF. The CDR3, as DNA: TGTGCCTGGAGTGAACAGGGGTTCTATGGCTACACCTTC. The rearrangement links TRBV30 to TRBJ1-2; 7 bases line up with TRBD1. Germline loops: CDR1 GTSNPN, CDR2 SVGIG (reference sequence). The CDR3 spans 13 residues. V gave up 1 base and J gave up 4 bases; unmatched junction bases: 3. The full variable domain, rest sourced from reference TRBV30 and TRBJ1-2, is SQTIHQWPATLVQPVGSPLSLECTVEGTSNPNLYWYRQAAGRGLQLLFYSVGIGQISSEVPQNLSASRPQDRQFILSSKKLLLSDSGFYLCAWSEQGFYGYTFGSGTRLTVV.

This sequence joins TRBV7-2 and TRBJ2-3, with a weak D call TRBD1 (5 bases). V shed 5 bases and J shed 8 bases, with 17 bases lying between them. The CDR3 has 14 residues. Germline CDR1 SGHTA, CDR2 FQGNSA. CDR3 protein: CASSQRQPVGTQYF. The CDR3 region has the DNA TGTGCCAGCAGCCAACGACAGCCCGTGGGTACGCAGTATTTT. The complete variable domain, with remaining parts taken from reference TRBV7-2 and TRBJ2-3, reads GAGVSQSPSNKVTEKGKDVELRCDPISGHTALYWYRQSLGQGLEFLIYFQGNSAPDKSGLPSDRFSAERTGGSVSTLTIQRTQQEDSAVYLCASSQRQPVGTQYFGPGTRLTVL.

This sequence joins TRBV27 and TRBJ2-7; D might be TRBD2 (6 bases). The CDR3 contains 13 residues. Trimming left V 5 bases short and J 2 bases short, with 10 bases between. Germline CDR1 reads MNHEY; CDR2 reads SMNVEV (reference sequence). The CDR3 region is CASSRAGPYEQYF. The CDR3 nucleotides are TGTGCCAGCAGTCGGGCGGGGCCCTACGAGCAGTACTTC.

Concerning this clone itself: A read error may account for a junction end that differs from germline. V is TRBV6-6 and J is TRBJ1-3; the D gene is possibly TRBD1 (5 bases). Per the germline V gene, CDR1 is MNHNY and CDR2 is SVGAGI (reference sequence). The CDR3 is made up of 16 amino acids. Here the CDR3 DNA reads TGCGCAACGTCCCGGGACTCAAGTGGTCCTGGAAACACCATATATTTT. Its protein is CATSRDSSGPGNTIYF.